The next 27 T cell receptor beta chains were all read from a single sample in a study of OX40 agonist ivuxolimab in advanced cancers. Here immunoSEQ multiplex PCR was the method, and the copy in TCRdb shows in-frame clones only, minus some. The profile shows tens of thousands of clones, about 90% of them singletons. The specimen comprised CD4+ or CD8+ T cells sorted from blood, sampled in a trial of the OX40 agonist ivuxolimab. These TCRs come from an adult with an advanced solid tumor such as melanoma, head and neck, liver or kidney cancer.

The chain joins TRBV5-6 to TRBJ1-2; unclear D gene. The germline V gene has CDR1 SGHDT and CDR2 YYEEEE. This CDR3 is built from 13 residues. V was clipped by 1 base and J by 4 bases, with 8 bases between them. The CDR3 sequence: CASSLIATYGYTF. In DNA, the CDR3 is TGTGCCAGCAGCTTGATCGCGACCTATGGCTACACCTTC.

The chain carries TRBV4-1 and TRBJ2-7, with 8 nucleotides matching TRBD1. Germline CDR1 reads MGHRA; CDR2 reads YSYEKL. The CDR3 extends over 17 amino acids. V was clipped by 1 base and J by 4 bases; unmatched bases: 12. The CDR3 region has the DNA TGCGCCAGCAGCCAAGCGTATAGTGAGACAGGGGTATACGAGCAGTACTTC. Its protein product is CASSQAYSETGVYEQYF.

V and J are TRBV27 and TRBJ2-5; 8 positions agree with TRBD2. Trimming cost V 5 bases and J 5 bases; bases outside gene matches: 7. This CDR3 has 14 amino acids. Germline CDR1 and CDR2: MNHEY and SMNVEV (reference sequence). DNA for the CDR3: TGTGCCAGCAGTCTCGGGGGGGCATGGGAGACCCAGTACTTC. Protein: CASSLGGAWETQYF.

This rearrangement joins TRBV10-1 to TRBJ2-5; 8 bases align to TRBD2. After removal of 6 bases from V and 5 bases from J, the junction contained 8 bases not matched to a gene. CDR1 and CDR2 (germline): WNHNN, SYGVQD (reference sequence). CDR3 length equals 14 residues. CDR3 amino acids: CASSSKREWETQYF. CDR3 bases: TGCGCCAGCAGCTCCAAGCGGGAGTGGGAGACCCAGTACTTC.

This chain connects TRBV19 to TRBJ1-1; 11 nucleotides agree with TRBD1. Trimming cost V 10 bases and J 4 bases; bases outside gene matches: 8. Germline values: CDR1 LNHDA, CDR2 SQIVND (reference sequence). This CDR3 comprises 14 residues. This CDR3 is CATASGTGGTEAFF. DNA of the CDR3: TGTGCCACCGCCTCCGGGACAGGGGGCACTGAAGCTTTCTTT. Complete variable domain (other parts from reference TRBV19 and TRBJ1-1): DGGITQSPKYLFRKEGQNVTLSCEQNLNHDAMYWYRQDPGQGLRLIYYSQIVNDFQKGDIAEGYSVSREKKESFPLTVTSAQKNPTAFYLCATASGTGGTEAFFGQGTRLTVV.

The V and J genes are TRBV12-2 and TRBJ1-4; the table assigns TRBD1, which was not confirmed against the DNA. TRBV12-2 is reported as a pseudogene. There are 14 residues in the CDR3. Here the CDR3 DNA reads TGTGCAAGTCGCCCCGGACAGGGGAATGAAAAACTGTTTTTT. Translated, it gives CASRPGQGNEKLFF.

The V and J genes are TRBV29-1 and TRBJ2-2, with D maybe TRBD2 (6 bases). In germline, CDR1 is SQVTM, CDR2 ANQGSEA. The CDR3 length is 15 residues. V dropped 4 bases and J dropped 2 bases, with 14 bases sitting between them. The DNA of the CDR3 is TGCAGCGTTGTAGGAGGTAGCGGCAACACCGGGGAGCTGTTTTTT. Its translation is CSVVGGSGNTGELFF.

V usage is TRBV7-8 and J usage is TRBJ2-7; 12 positions agree with TRBD2. The CDR3 runs 15 residues. Germline CDR1 and CDR2: SGHVS and FQNEAQ. V was clipped by 5 bases and J by 3 bases; unmatched bases: 5. The DNA for the CDR3 is TGTGCCAGCAGCAAGGGACTAGCGGGCCTCTACGAGCAGTACTTC. Amino acid sequence: CASSKGLAGLYEQYF.

This clone has only one observation. The chain carries TRBV9 and TRBJ2-1; D ambiguous. CDR1 is SGDLS, CDR2 YYNGEE, per germline. With 4 bases removed from V and 5 bases from J, the gap between germline ends came to 22 bases. This CDR3 comprises 17 residues. This chain's CDR3 is CASSPRAQQPTDNEQFF. The CDR3, as DNA: TGTGCCAGCAGCCCCCGAGCCCAACAACCGACGGACAATGAGCAGTTCTTC.

The J gene is TRBJ2-3, the V gene TRBV11-2; the match to TRBD2 covers 10 bases. Germline CDR1 reads SGHAT; CDR2 reads FQNNGV. The V gene end was trimmed by 7 bases and the J gene end by 3 bases; junction bases not matched to a gene: 7. There are 15 residues in the CDR3. CDR3 nucleotide sequence: TGTGCCAGCACGCCTAGCGGGAGCAGTACAGATACGCAGTATTTT. Encoded protein: CASTPSGSSTDTQYF.

V usage is TRBV6-6 and J usage is TRBJ2-1; TRBD1 matches 7 bases. The CDR3 spans 15 residues. Looked up from germline, CDR1 is MNHNY and CDR2 is SVGAGI (reference sequence). V dropped 2 bases and J dropped 5; count of bases not matched to a gene: 6. DNA of the CDR3: TGTGCCAGCAGTTACCCCAGGGGGATCGACAATGAGCAGTTCTTC. Translated, it gives CASSYPRGIDNEQFF.

The J gene is TRBJ2-7, the V gene TRBV9, with D possibly TRBD2 on 5 matching bases. Per germline, CDR1 SGDLS and CDR2 YYNGEE. The CDR3 sequence is 16 residues long. Trimming removed 0 bases at V and 1 base at J, with 14 bases between. The CDR3 DNA sequence: TGTGCCAGCAGCGTAGACCCCACGAGGGAATCCTACGAGCAGTACTTC. It codes for CASSVDPTRESYEQYF.

The CDR3, as DNA: TGCGCCAGCAGCCCCCAGGGGACAGATACGCAGTATTTT. This sequence encodes CASSPQGTDTQYF. The chain is built from TRBV5-1 and TRBJ2-3; perhaps TRBD1 as D (6 bases). This CDR3 is 13 amino acids long. The V end lost 4 bases, the J end lost 3 bases, and 9 bases lay between the germline ends. Per germline, CDR1 SGHRS and CDR2 YFSETQ. Together with reference TRBV5-1 and TRBJ2-3, the CDR3 gives the full variable domain: KAGVTQTPRYLIKTRGQQVTLSCSPISGHRSVSWYQQTPGQGLQFLFEYFSETQRNKGNFPGRFSGRQFSNSRSEMNVSTLELGDSALYLCASSPQGTDTQYFGPGTRLTVL.

The gene calls are TRBV25-1 and TRBJ2-2; 10 bases line up with TRBD2. The CDR3 extends over 14 amino acids. The V gene's germline CDR1 is MGHDK and CDR2 SYGVNS. V gave up 6 bases and J gave up 6 bases; unmatched junction bases: 4. The CDR3 DNA follows: TGTGCCAGCAGGTCTAGCGGGAGATCCGGGGAGCTGTTTTTT. Its protein product is CASRSSGRSGELFF. Together with reference TRBV25-1 and TRBJ2-2, the CDR3 gives the full variable domain: EADIYQTPRYLVIGTGKKITLECSQTMGHDKMYWYQQDPGMELHLIHYSYGVNSTEKGDLSSESTVSRIRTEHFPLTLESARPSHTSQYLCASRSSGRSGELFFGEGSRLTVL.

The chain has TRBV7-3 and TRBJ2-1; 7 nucleotides agree with TRBD2. Losses at the gene ends were 2 bases for V and 6 bases for J; bases not matched to a gene: 7. The CDR3 has 15 amino acids. Germline values: CDR1 SGHTA, CDR2 FQGTGA. CDR3 sequence reads: CASSLGVGRFNEQFF. The CDR3 nucleotides are TGTGCCAGCAGCTTAGGGGTCGGGAGGTTCAATGAGCAGTTCTTC.

The chain has TRBV7-9 and TRBJ2-7; D is ambiguous. The V gene lost 3 bases and the J gene lost 4 bases, with 10 bases spanning the gap. Germline V CDR1 and CDR2: SEHNR, FQNEAQ (reference sequence). The CDR3 is 13 residues long. CDR3 sequence: CASSFAGKYEQYF. The CDR3 DNA is TGTGCCAGCAGCTTTGCTGGGAAATACGAGCAGTACTTC.

The rearrangement links TRBV29-1 to TRBJ1-1, with a tentative D call TRBD1 (5 bases). V was clipped by 0 bases and J by 8 bases, with 10 bases between them. This CDR3 spans 12 amino acids. Germline loops: CDR1 SQVTM, CDR2 ANQGSEA. Here the CDR3 DNA reads TGCAGCGTTGAAGATGGGGGGATAGAAGCTTTCTTT. It codes for CSVEDGGIEAFF.

The genes are TRBV4-1 and TRBJ2-7, with TRBD2 matching 12 bases. The CDR3 covers 16 residues. CDR1 is MGHRA and CDR2 is YSYEKL in the germline V gene. The ends lost 4 bases at V and 3 bases at J; junction bases unmatched: 7. CDR3 coding DNA: TGCGCCAGCAGCCCCTCTACTAGCGGGAGGCACTACGAGCAGTACTTC. Translation: CASSPSTSGRHYEQYF.

The chain has TRBV7-6 and TRBJ1-2; D gene uncertain. Trimming stripped 4 bases from V and 0 bases from J, with 15 bases between. Germline V gene sequence: CDR1 SGHVS, CDR2 FNYEAQ. There are 16 residues in the CDR3. Written as DNA, the CDR3 is TGTGCCAGCAGCTGGTTACGCGTAGACTCTAACTATGGCTACACCTTC. Its translation: CASSWLRVDSNYGYTF.

The gene calls are TRBV6-5 and TRBJ1-1; D is possibly TRBD1 (6 bases). Trimming cost V 1 base and J 1 base, with 10 bases left between them. The germline V gene has CDR1 MNHEY and CDR2 SVGAGI. This CDR3 comprises 15 residues. Here the CDR3 reads CASSYYQGTNTEAFF. The CDR3 DNA is TGTGCCAGCAGTTACTATCAGGGGACGAACACTGAAGCTTTCTTT.

The chain is built from TRBV6-4 and TRBJ2-3, with 9 bases fitting TRBD1. The CDR3 runs to 15 residues. The J segment lost 3 bases and the V segment lost 6 bases, leaving 7 bases of the junction unmatched. Germline CDR1 reads MRHNA; CDR2 reads SNTAGT. The CDR3 nucleotides read TGTGCCAGCAGCAACACAGGGGGCGGAACAGATACGCAGTATTTT. Protein sequence: CASSNTGGGTDTQYF.

CDR3 coding DNA: TGCGCCAGCAGTGAGCGGGGAATACAGCCCCAGCATTTT. Its protein product is CASSERGIQPQHF. The chain employs TRBV10-1 and TRBJ1-5, with no clear D. The V end lost 2 bases, the J end lost 7 bases, and 9 bases lay between the germline ends. In germline, CDR1 is WNHNN, CDR2 SYGVQD (reference sequence). This CDR3 spans 13 amino acids.

This sequence joins TRBV18 and TRBJ2-7, with 14 bases that match TRBD2. The CDR3 spans 16 residues. The J segment lost 6 bases and the V segment lost 6 bases, leaving 10 bases of the junction unmatched. Per germline, CDR1 KGHSH and CDR2 LQKENI. CDR3 in amino acids: CASSRLGTSGRAEQYF. In DNA form, the CDR3 reads TGTGCCAGCTCGCGATTAGGGACTAGCGGGAGAGCCGAGCAGTACTTC.

This chain joins TRBV7-2 and TRBJ2-2; D is ambiguous. From germline, CDR1 is SGHTA and CDR2 FQGNSA. The CDR3 sequence is 14 residues long. V lost 6 bases to trimming and J lost 2 bases, with 10 bases between them. CDR3 DNA sequence: TGTGCCAGCAGGCCAGATAGAAACACCGGGGAGCTGTTTTTT. Its protein product is CASRPDRNTGELFF.

A single count supports this clone. The chain joins TRBV2 to TRBJ2-7, with D perhaps matching TRBD1 (5 bases). Germline loops: CDR1 SNHLY, CDR2 FYNNEI. This CDR3 has 13 amino acids. Trimming took 4 bases from V and 7 from J, leaving 14 bases between them. The chain's CDR3 is CASSVARVVEQYF. DNA for the CDR3: TGTGCCAGCAGTGTAGCCAGGGTGGTGGAGCAGTACTTC.

V is TRBV19 and J is TRBJ1-2; D perhaps matches TRBD1 (6 bases). V was clipped by 4 bases and J by 8 bases, with 17 bases between them. The CDR3 is 14 residues long. Looked up from germline, CDR1 is LNHDA and CDR2 is SQIVND (reference sequence). The DNA of the CDR3 is TGTGCCAGTAGTACCCGACAGGAAGGCGGCGGCTACACCTTC. Translating gives CASSTRQEGGGYTF. Drawing the rest from reference TRBV19 and TRBJ1-2, the complete variable domain is DGGITQSPKYLFRKEGQNVTLSCEQNLNHDAMYWYRQDPGQGLRLIYYSQIVNDFQKGDIAEGYSVSREKKESFPLTVTSAQKNPTAFYLCASSTRQEGGGYTFGSGTRLTVV.

V usage is TRBV7-3 and J usage is TRBJ2-2; D gene ambiguous. CDR1 and CDR2 from the germline V gene are SGHTA and FQGTGA. The CDR3 extends over 15 amino acids. With 5 bases removed from V and 4 bases from J, the gap between germline ends came to 14 bases. The CDR3 DNA is TGTGCCAGCAGCCTGTACCACGGATTCACCGGGGAGCTGTTTTTT. This translates into CASSLYHGFTGELFF.